This T cell receptor beta chain emerged from a study of blood T cell repertoires in COVID-19. Study overall: Sites in the United States, Italy and Spain provided acute and convalescent COVID-19 samples. From T cells, B-cell-depleted T cells, or PBMCs came the material, which was cDNA or gDNA.

This clone showed up just once. Libraries were prepared by immunoSEQ multiplex PCR; TCRdb keeps only in-frame clonotypes and omits some of them. Among about 46,000 clones listed, approximately 83% were seen once. The CDR3 covers 14 residues. Germline V gives CDR1 SEHNR, CDR2 FQNEAQ (reference sequence). V was cut by 5 bases and J by 9 bases, with 17 bases left in between. The sequenced material came from peripheral blood. This sequence was found in a human donor in a cohort sampled during active COVID-19. The donor label of this sample is uncertain. This chain uses TRBV7-9 with TRBJ2-1; tentative D call: TRBD2 (7 bases). In DNA, the CDR3 is TGTGCCAGCAGCGCAGAGGGGGGGCCTGGTGAGCAGTTCTTC. It is translated as CASSAEGGPGEQFF.